Sequencing of this T cell receptor (beta chain) was carried out in a study of CD8 T cells in Susac syndrome. Study background: Within the sequenced group of Susac syndrome patients, five or six showed active disease and eight were in remission. When blood was drawn, the patients with Susac syndrome were therapy-naive, on corticosteroids, or on intravenous immunoglobulin alone. Study-wide points: In Susac syndrome, CD4+ T cell repertoires lacked any clonal expansion.

Concerning this clonotype itself: Its target is unknown.

V was clipped by 1 base and J by 0 bases, with 10 bases between them. Looked up from germline, CDR1 is SGHAT and CDR2 is FQNNGV. The length of the CDR3 is 16 residues. A quantity of about 0.5 to 1 ug RNA underwent reverse transcription using random hexamers. An immunoSEQ multiplex PCR amplified TCR beta CDR3 over 54 Vbeta and 13 Jbeta. TCRdb analysed the immunoSEQ multiplex PCR reads with MiXCR anew, one entry per CDR3 protein. Among 95,000 to 150,000 distinct CDR3 sequences listed, roughly 95% were seen once. Input material: CD4+ T cells from PBMCs. This sequence was found in a human donor with Susac syndrome. The chain joins TRBV11-2 to TRBJ2-1; D gene ambiguous. The CDR3 is CASSLAGTSSYNEQFF. CDR3 coding DNA: TGTGCCAGCAGCTTAGCCGGCACGAGCTCCTACAATGAGCAGTTCTTC. The full variable domain, rest sourced from reference TRBV11-2 and TRBJ2-1, is EAGVAQSPRYKIIEKRQSVAFWCNPISGHATLYWYQQILGQGPKLLIQFQNNGVVDDSQLPKDRFSAERLKGVDSTLKIQPAKLEDSAVYLCASSLAGTSSYNEQFFGPGTRLTVL.